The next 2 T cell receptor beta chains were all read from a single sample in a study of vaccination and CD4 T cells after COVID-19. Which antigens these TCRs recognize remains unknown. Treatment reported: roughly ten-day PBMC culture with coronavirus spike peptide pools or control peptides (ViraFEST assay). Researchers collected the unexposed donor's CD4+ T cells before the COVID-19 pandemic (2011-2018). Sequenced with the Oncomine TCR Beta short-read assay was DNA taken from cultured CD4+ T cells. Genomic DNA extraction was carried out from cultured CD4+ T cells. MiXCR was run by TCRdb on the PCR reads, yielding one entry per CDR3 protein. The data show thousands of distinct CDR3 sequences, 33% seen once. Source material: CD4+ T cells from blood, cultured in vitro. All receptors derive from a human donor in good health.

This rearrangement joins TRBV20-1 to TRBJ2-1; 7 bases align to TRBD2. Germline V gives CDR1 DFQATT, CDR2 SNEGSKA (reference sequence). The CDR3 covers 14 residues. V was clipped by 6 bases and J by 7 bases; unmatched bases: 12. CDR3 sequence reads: CSAGKPGLRNEQFF. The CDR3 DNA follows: TGCAGTGCGGGGAAACCGGGACTAAGGAATGAGCAGTTCTTC.

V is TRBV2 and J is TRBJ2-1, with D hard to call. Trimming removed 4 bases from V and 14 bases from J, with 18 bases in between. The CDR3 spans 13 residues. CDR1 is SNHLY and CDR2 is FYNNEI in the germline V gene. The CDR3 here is CASSGQRTIMKFF. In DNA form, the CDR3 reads TGTGCCAGCAGTGGGCAGAGGACGATCATGAAGTTCTTC.